This record covers a single T cell receptor beta chain. The CDR3 sequence is 17 residues long. Germline CDR1 reads SGHRS; CDR2 reads YFSETQ. V was pared by 6 bases and J by 3 bases, with 23 bases between. A J-beta primer mix and a sample-barcoded 5' primer were used in a second PCR of roughly 7 to 12 cycles. TCRdb independently ran MiXCR on the 5' RACE reads; one entry per CDR3 protein. The profile shows over 950,000 distinct CDR3 sequences, more than 30% of them singletons. The record originates from a study of blood T cells in healthy people across ages. The sequencing sample was made of blood. The clonotype was recovered from a man in his late teens or twenties in good health. The chain combines TRBV5-1 with TRBJ2-3; D unresolved. The CDR3 reads CASTLEGRPVGTDTQYF. CDR3 sequence (DNA): TGCGCCAGCACTCTGGAAGGCAGGCCGGTGGGGACAGATACGCAGTATTTT.